This T cell receptor (beta chain) is from a study of T cells in women clearing cervical HPV infection. Study in general: Cases were women with histologically confirmed HPV16-related CIN3 or worse, including a couple of invasive cancers.

Study findings and constraints: Richness differences could reflect unmeasured T-cell content per sample.

HPV was found by MY09/MY11 PCR and dot-blot genotyping. Notes on this clone: Antigen specificity is unknown. The read terminates 3 residues before the CDR3 end, so the remaining end is supplied by the germline J gene.

CDR1 and CDR2 (germline): DFQATT, SNEGSKA (reference sequence). This CDR3 comprises 13 residues. Trimming stripped 0 bases from V and 5 bases from J, with 11 bases between. The repertoire was sequenced with immunoSEQ multiplex PCR; TCRdb's copy has only in-frame clones and lacks some. This sample carries some 30,000 clones, with 7.8% going to the ten biggest clones. The TCR was taken from a woman between 18 and 69 years old with a cervical HPV16 infection that either progressed to CIN3+ or cleared (not recorded which). Sequences were obtained from blood buffy coat. The V and J genes are TRBV20-1 and TRBJ2-7, with D possibly being TRBD1 (6 bases). CDR3 sequence: CSARDRGVDEQYF. The CDR3 bases that were read are TGCAGTGCTAGAGACAGGGGAGTCGACGAG.